This T cell receptor beta chain derives from a study of T-cell reconstitution after alpha-beta-depleted transplantation in children. Points from the study as a whole: Reports say that about two months after transplant, the alpha-beta T cells came out of several hundred graft clones that had expanded.

Per the germline V gene, CDR1 is SQVTM and CDR2 is ANQGSEA. The CDR3 contains 14 residues. V lost 1 base and J lost 8, with 15 bases in between. Worth noting for this clonotype: The antigen is undetermined.

It was with unique molecular identifiers that the TCRbeta library was prepared. One entry per CDR3 protein results from TCRdb running MiXCR on the PCR reads. This table has a few hundred thousand distinct CDR3 sequences, 11% appearing once. This clonotype originated in a child less than two years old with acute myeloid leukemia, due to receive a stem cell transplant. Source: PBMCs, taken before TCRalphabeta/CD19-depleted stem cell transplant. The rearrangement links TRBV29-1 to TRBJ2-1; a possible D gene is TRBD1 (5 bases). The CDR3 is CSVEGSAEGDEQFF. The CDR3, as DNA: TGCAGCGTTGAAGGTTCCGCTGAAGGGGATGAGCAGTTCTTC.